This T cell receptor beta chain was retrieved from a study of beta chain features in type 1 diabetes. Study-level findings and limits: More deletions and fewer insertions at VDJ junctions were seen in type 1 diabetes patients.

In its sample, this clone was seen a few times. The antigen remains undetermined. Deletions cut 4 bases from V and 3 bases from J, with 12 bases between. Germline V lookup: CDR1 SGHVS, CDR2 FNYEAQ. This CDR3 spans 14 amino acids. CD4+ naive, central memory, regulatory and stem cell-like memory cells were sorted via CD45RO/CCR7/CD25/CD127/CD95/CD27. Of the isolated RNA, all was reverse transcribed, and so the sequenced material was expressed TCRB transcripts. The method was immunoSEQ multiplex PCR; TCRdb's version includes in-frame clones alone and lacks a portion of them. The repertoire includes 160,000 or so clones, approximately 9.1% of them detected once, and under 2.5% sits in the top ten.

Sequenced sample: central memory CD4+ T cells from blood. This sequence originates from a woman aged 18-29 years in good health. This chain joins TRBV7-6 and TRBJ1-1; a weak D match, TRBD1 (5 bases). As DNA, the CDR3 is TGTGCCAGCAGCTCCAGGCAGGGTCACACTGAAGCTTTCTTT. Its translation is CASSSRQGHTEAFF.